Listed below are T cell receptor beta chains from one sample, sequenced in a study of OX40 agonist ivuxolimab in advanced cancers. Profiling relied on immunoSEQ multiplex PCR, and the TCRdb table lists in-frame clones only, not all of them. The sample shows around 60,000 clones, 80% to 95% of them seen only once. The material was CD4+ or CD8+ T cells sorted from blood, obtained in a trial of the OX40 agonist ivuxolimab. Receptors were obtained from an adult with an advanced solid tumor such as melanoma, head and neck, liver or kidney cancer. Both conserved end residues are trimmed from each CDR3. Fields, in order: D gene, J gene, V gene, CDR3 protein. A D gene is named only where the DNA matches it firmly.

d_gene: NA; j_gene: TRBJ2-5; v_gene: TRBV29-1; CDR3aa: SVDVAETQY
d_gene: NA; j_gene: TRBJ1-2; v_gene: TRBV27; CDR3aa: ASSNRAGGYT
d_gene: NA; j_gene: TRBJ1-1; v_gene: TRBV9; CDR3aa: ASSVAWGAGETEAF
d_gene: TRBD1; j_gene: TRBJ2-2; v_gene: TRBV9; CDR3aa: ASSAGTGSGELF
d_gene: NA; j_gene: TRBJ2-7; v_gene: TRBV11-2; CDR3aa: ASSLGSSYEQY
d_gene: TRBD2; j_gene: TRBJ2-1; v_gene: TRBV4-3; CDR3aa: ASSQDPPSGNSYNEQF
d_gene: TRBD2; j_gene: TRBJ2-1; v_gene: TRBV9; CDR3aa: ASSPKGLAVNNEQF
d_gene: TRBD1; j_gene: TRBJ2-7; v_gene: TRBV28; CDR3aa: ASSRQGWYEQY
d_gene: NA; j_gene: TRBJ2-5; v_gene: TRBV29-1; CDR3aa: SVVYETQY
d_gene: NA; j_gene: TRBJ1-5; v_gene: TRBV28; CDR3aa: ASRHLLWDGNQPQH
d_gene: NA; j_gene: TRBJ2-5; v_gene: TRBV28; CDR3aa: ASSLKGLDIQETQY
d_gene: TRBD1; j_gene: TRBJ2-3; v_gene: TRBV6-1; CDR3aa: ASSVWDRGTDTQY
d_gene: NA; j_gene: TRBJ1-1; v_gene: TRBV9; CDR3aa: ASSTEGENTEAF
d_gene: NA; j_gene: TRBJ2-7; v_gene: TRBV4-1; CDR3aa: ASSPKLLGGSYEQY
d_gene: NA; j_gene: TRBJ2-7; v_gene: TRBV14; CDR3aa: ASSQIAGYEQY
d_gene: TRBD1; j_gene: TRBJ1-4; v_gene: TRBV4-2; CDR3aa: ASSQAQGQMGEKLF
d_gene: TRBD1; j_gene: TRBJ2-6; v_gene: TRBV5-6; CDR3aa: ASSRTGEGYSGANVLT
d_gene: TRBD2; j_gene: TRBJ2-1; v_gene: TRBV2; CDR3aa: ASSFPSGDNEQF
d_gene: TRBD2; j_gene: TRBJ2-1; v_gene: TRBV6-5; CDR3aa: ASSTSAVWNEQF
d_gene: NA; j_gene: TRBJ2-1; v_gene: TRBV29-1; CDR3aa: SVSFASSYNEQF
d_gene: NA; j_gene: TRBJ2-7; v_gene: TRBV11-2; CDR3aa: ASNFGAYEQY
d_gene: NA; j_gene: TRBJ2-2; v_gene: TRBV27; CDR3aa: ASSSTPNTGELF
d_gene: TRBD1; j_gene: TRBJ1-1; v_gene: TRBV2; CDR3aa: ASSITGGTEAF
d_gene: NA; j_gene: NA; v_gene: TRBV27; CDR3aa: ASMSRDTSYEQY
d_gene: NA; j_gene: TRBJ2-2; v_gene: TRBV4-1; CDR3aa: ASSQEGSANTGELF
d_gene: NA; j_gene: TRBJ2-1; v_gene: TRBV7-9; CDR3aa: ASSLGLGQYNEQF
d_gene: TRBD2; j_gene: TRBJ2-7; v_gene: TRBV5-1; CDR3aa: ASSLSPGTSIYEQY
d_gene: NA; j_gene: TRBJ2-2; v_gene: TRBV7-3; CDR3aa: ASSPWDDTGELF
d_gene: NA; j_gene: TRBJ1-3; v_gene: TRBV11-2; CDR3aa: ASSLQTDTIY
d_gene: TRBD2; j_gene: TRBJ2-5; v_gene: TRBV9; CDR3aa: ASSVGGSGSQETQY
d_gene: TRBD2; j_gene: TRBJ2-7; v_gene: TRBV10-3; CDR3aa: AISEGLAGDEQY
d_gene: NA; j_gene: TRBJ2-2; v_gene: TRBV7-2; CDR3aa: ASSLTARRELF
d_gene: TRBD2; j_gene: TRBJ2-7; v_gene: TRBV28; CDR3aa: ASSLPRRGGSSGEQY
d_gene: TRBD2; j_gene: TRBJ2-2; v_gene: TRBV13; CDR3aa: ASSLLASGDTGELF
d_gene: NA; j_gene: TRBJ2-4; v_gene: TRBV28; CDR3aa: ASSRPHDIQY
d_gene: NA; j_gene: TRBJ1-5; v_gene: TRBV28; CDR3aa: ASSLSGNQPQH
d_gene: TRBD2; j_gene: TRBJ2-7; v_gene: TRBV28; CDR3aa: ASSSSKLAGEQY
d_gene: NA; j_gene: TRBJ1-1; v_gene: TRBV28; CDR3aa: ASSWNTEAF
d_gene: NA; j_gene: TRBJ2-7; v_gene: TRBV6-1; CDR3aa: ASSEALEAYEQY
d_gene: TRBD1; j_gene: TRBJ1-2; v_gene: TRBV29-1; CDR3aa: SVDNRGLGGYT
d_gene: NA; j_gene: TRBJ2-1; v_gene: TRBV14; CDR3aa: ASSRDIPNEQF
d_gene: NA; j_gene: TRBJ2-3; v_gene: TRBV13; CDR3aa: ASSFVLTDTQY
d_gene: TRBD2; j_gene: TRBJ2-2; v_gene: TRBV19; CDR3aa: ASSISLAGFTGELF
d_gene: TRBD2; j_gene: TRBJ2-1; v_gene: TRBV2; CDR3aa: ASLVSGRGPHEQF
d_gene: NA; j_gene: TRBJ1-5; v_gene: TRBV27; CDR3aa: ASSGIGVDSNQPQH
d_gene: NA; j_gene: TRBJ1-2; v_gene: TRBV21-1; CDR3aa: ASSPTLAGAGYT
d_gene: NA; j_gene: TRBJ1-2; v_gene: TRBV7-7; CDR3aa: ASSPPLGGYGYT
d_gene: TRBD1; j_gene: TRBJ1-5; v_gene: TRBV13; CDR3aa: ASSLGQGSNQPQH